This TCR beta chain was observed in a study of blood T cell repertoires in COVID-19. On the study more broadly: Acute-phase and convalescent COVID-19 samples originated in the United States, Italy and Spain. T cells, B-cell-depleted T cells, or PBMCs provided the cDNA or gDNA that served as material.

The authors' processing: Amplified reference gene primers provided the basis for estimating nucleated cell counts. TCRdb's table, derived via immunoSEQ multiplex PCR, lists solely in-frame clones and lacks some. The V and J calls and clone size were taken over from that table, and D and trimming were inferred from the DNA. In the table there are around 100,000 clones, around four fifths of which are singletons. The CDR3 spans 15 residues. Germline CDR1 SQVTM, CDR2 ANQGSEA. Between the trimmed V and J ends, which lost 0 bases and 5 bases, there was a span of 15 bases. The chain couples TRBV29-1 to TRBJ2-3; D is possibly TRBD1 (6 bases). The clonotype comes from a man aged 45-60 years with active or convalescent COVID-19. Input material: peripheral blood. The CDR3, as DNA: TGCAGCGTTGAAGATAGGCACAGGGTAGTAGATACGCAGTATTTT. This gives the protein CSVEDRHRVVDTQYF.